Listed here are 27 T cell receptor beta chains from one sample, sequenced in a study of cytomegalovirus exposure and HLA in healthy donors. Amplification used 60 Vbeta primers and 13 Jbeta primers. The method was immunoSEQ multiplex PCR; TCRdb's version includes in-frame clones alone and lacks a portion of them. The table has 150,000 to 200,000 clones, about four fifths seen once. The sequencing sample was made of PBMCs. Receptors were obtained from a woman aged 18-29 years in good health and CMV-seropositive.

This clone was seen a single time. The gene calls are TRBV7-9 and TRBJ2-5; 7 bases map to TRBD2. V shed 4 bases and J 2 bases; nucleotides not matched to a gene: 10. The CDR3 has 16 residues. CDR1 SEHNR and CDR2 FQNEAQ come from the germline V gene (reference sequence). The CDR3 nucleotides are TGTGCCAGCAGCTCCCGACGAGGGCGGGGGCAAGAGACCCAGTACTTC. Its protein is CASSSRRGRGQETQYF.

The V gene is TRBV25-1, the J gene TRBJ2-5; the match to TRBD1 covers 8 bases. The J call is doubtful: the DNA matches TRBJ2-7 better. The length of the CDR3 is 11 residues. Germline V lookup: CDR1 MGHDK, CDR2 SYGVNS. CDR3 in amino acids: CASSTGGEQYF. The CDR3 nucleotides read TGTGCCAGCAGCACAGGGGGCGAGCAGTACTTC.

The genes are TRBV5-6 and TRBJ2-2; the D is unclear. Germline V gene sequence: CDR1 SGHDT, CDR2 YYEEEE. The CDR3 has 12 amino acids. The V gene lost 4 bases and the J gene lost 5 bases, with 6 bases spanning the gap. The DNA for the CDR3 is TGTGCCAGCAGCCACGGGACCGGGGAGCTGTTTTTT. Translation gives CASSHGTGELFF.

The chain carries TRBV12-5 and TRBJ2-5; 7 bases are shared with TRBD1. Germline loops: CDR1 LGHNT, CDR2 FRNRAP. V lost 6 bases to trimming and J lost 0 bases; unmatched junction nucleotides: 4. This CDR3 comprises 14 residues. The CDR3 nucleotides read TGTGCTAGTGGGTCGGGACAGAACCAAGAGACCCAGTACTTC. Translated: CASGSGQNQETQYF.

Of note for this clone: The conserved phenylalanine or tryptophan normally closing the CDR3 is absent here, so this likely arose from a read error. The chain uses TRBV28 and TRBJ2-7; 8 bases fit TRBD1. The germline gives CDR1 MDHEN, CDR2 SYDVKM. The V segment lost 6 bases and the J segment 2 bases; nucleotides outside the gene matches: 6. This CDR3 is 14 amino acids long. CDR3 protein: CASRPGTGAYEQYL. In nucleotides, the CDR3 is TGTGCCAGCAGACCCGGGACAGGTGCCTACGAGCAGTACCTC.

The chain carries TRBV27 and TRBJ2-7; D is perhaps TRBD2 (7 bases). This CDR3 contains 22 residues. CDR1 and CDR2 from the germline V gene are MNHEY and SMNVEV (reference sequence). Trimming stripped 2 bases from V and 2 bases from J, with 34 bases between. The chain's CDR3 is CASSLPKYSGGPGLPRTYEQYF. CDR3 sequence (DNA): TGTGCCAGCAGTTTACCCAAATACTCCGGGGGGCCCGGTCTACCTCGTACCTACGAGCAGTACTTC.

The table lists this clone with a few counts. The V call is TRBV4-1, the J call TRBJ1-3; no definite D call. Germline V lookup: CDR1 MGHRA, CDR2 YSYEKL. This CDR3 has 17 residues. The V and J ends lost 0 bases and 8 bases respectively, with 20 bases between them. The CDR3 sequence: CASSQDFGPLTGDTIYF. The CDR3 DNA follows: TGCGCCAGCAGCCAAGACTTTGGACCTCTAACCGGGGACACCATATATTTT.

This CDR3 reads CASSPPGQGHYEQYF. CDR3 coding DNA: TGTGCCAGCTCACCACCGGGACAGGGCCACTACGAGCAGTACTTC. The chain recombines TRBV18 with TRBJ2-7; 9 nucleotides agree with TRBD1. Germline V gives CDR1 KGHSH, CDR2 LQKENI. This CDR3 comprises 15 residues. The ends lost 0 bases at V and 3 bases at J; junction bases unmatched: 3.

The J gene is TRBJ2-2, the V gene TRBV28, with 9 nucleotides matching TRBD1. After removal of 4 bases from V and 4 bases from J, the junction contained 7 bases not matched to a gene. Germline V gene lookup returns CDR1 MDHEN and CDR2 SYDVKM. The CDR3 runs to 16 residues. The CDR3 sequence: CASSSPSGQGTGELFF. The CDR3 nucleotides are TGTGCCAGCAGTTCCCCTTCGGGACAGGGCACCGGGGAGCTGTTTTTT.

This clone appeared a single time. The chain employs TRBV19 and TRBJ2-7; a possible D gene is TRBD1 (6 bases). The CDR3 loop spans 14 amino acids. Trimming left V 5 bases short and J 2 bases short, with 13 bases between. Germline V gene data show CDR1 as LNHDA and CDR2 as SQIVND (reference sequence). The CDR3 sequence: CASSPRTETYEQYF. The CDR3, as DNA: TGTGCCAGTAGTCCAAGGACAGAAACCTACGAGCAGTACTTC.

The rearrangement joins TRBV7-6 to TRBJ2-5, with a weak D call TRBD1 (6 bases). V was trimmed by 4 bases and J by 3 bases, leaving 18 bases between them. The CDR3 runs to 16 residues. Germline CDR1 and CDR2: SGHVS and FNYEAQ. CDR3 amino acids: CASSSRGSATEETQYF. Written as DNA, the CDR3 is TGTGCCAGCAGCTCAAGGGGGTCCGCCACAGAAGAGACCCAGTACTTC. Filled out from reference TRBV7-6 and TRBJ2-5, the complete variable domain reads GAGVSQSPRYKVTKRGQDVALRCDPISGHVSLYWYRQALGQGPEFLTYFNYEAQQDKSGLPNDRFSAERPEGSISTLTIQRTEQRDSAMYRCASSSRGSATEETQYFGPGTRLLVL.

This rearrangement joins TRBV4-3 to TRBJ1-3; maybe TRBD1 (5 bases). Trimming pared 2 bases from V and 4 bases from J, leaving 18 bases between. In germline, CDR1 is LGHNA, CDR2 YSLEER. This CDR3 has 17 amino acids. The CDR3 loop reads CASSQPGTGNSGNTIYF. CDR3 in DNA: TGCGCCAGCAGCCAACCTGGTACAGGTAATTCGGGAAACACCATATATTTT.

This CDR3 is CASSRDRGGGDIQYF. DNA of the CDR3: TGCGCCAGCAGCCGAGACAGGGGAGGGGGGGACATTCAGTACTTC. The chain has TRBV5-1 and TRBJ2-4, with TRBD1 as a possible D gene (8 bases). V was trimmed by 4 bases and J by 8 bases, leaving 19 bases between them. Germline V lookup: CDR1 SGHRS, CDR2 YFSETQ. The CDR3 has 15 amino acids.

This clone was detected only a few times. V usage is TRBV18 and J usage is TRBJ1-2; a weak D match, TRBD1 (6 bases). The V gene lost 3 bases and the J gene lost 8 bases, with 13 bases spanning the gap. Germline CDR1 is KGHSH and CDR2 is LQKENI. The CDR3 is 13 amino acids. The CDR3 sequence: CASSPDSTQGYTF. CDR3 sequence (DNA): TGTGCCAGCTCACCGGACAGCACTCAGGGCTACACCTTC.

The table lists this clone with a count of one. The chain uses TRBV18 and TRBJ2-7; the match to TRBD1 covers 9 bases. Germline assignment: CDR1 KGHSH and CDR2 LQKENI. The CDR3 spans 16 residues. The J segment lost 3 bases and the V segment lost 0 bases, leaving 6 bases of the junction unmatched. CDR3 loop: CASSPPVRTGVYEQYF. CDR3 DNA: TGTGCCAGCTCACCACCTGTCCGGACAGGGGTCTACGAGCAGTACTTC.

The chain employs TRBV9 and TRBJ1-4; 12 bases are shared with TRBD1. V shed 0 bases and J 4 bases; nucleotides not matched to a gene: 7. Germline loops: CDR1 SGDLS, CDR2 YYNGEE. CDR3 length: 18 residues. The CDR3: CASSVAWDRGQNNEKLFF. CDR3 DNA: TGTGCCAGCAGCGTAGCTTGGGACAGGGGGCAGAATAATGAAAAACTGTTTTTT.

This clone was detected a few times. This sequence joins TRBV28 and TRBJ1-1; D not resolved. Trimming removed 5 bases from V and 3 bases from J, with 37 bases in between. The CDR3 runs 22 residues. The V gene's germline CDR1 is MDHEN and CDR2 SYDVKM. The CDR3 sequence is CASSPNFYRPGKEFRRDTEAFF. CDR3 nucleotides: TGTGCCAGCAGTCCCAATTTTTATAGGCCCGGGAAGGAGTTCAGGCGGGACACTGAAGCTTTCTTT.

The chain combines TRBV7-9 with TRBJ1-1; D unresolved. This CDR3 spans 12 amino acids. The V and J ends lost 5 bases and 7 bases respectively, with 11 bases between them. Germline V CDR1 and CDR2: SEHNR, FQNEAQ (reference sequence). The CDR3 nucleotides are TGTGCCAGCAGCAAAAAAACTATTGAAGCTTTCTTT. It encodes CASSKKTIEAFF.

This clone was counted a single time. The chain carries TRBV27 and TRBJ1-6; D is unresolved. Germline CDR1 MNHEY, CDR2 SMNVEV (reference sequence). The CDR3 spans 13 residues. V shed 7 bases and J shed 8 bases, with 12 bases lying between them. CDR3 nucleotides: TGTGCCAGCACCGGACTGATGGATTCACCCCTCCACTTT. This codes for CASTGLMDSPLHF.

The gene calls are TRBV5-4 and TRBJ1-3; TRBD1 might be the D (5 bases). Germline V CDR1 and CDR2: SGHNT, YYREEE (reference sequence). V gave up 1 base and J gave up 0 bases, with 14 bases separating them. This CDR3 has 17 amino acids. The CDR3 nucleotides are TGTGCCAGCAGCTTGTTCCAGGGTCGGCACTCTGGAAACACCATATATTTT. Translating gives CASSLFQGRHSGNTIYF. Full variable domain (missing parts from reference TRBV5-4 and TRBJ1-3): ETGVTQSPTHLIKTRGQQVTLRCSSQSGHNTVSWYQQALGQGPQFIFQYYREEENGRGNFPPRFSGLQFPNYSSELNVNALELDDSALYLCASSLFQGRHSGNTIYFGEGSWLTVV.

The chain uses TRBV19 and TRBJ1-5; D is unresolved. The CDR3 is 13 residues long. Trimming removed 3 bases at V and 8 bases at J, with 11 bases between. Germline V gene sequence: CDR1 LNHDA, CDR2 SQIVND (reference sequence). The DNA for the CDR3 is TGTGCCAGTAGTATGGGCCGCCTAAAGCCCCAGCATTTT. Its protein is CASSMGRLKPQHF.

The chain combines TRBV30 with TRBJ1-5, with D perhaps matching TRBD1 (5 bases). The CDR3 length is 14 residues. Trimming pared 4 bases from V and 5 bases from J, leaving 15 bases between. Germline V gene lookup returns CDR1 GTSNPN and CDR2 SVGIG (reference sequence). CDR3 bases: TGTGCCTGGACGTTGGGACTTAATGATCAGCCCCAGCATTTT. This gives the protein CAWTLGLNDQPQHF.

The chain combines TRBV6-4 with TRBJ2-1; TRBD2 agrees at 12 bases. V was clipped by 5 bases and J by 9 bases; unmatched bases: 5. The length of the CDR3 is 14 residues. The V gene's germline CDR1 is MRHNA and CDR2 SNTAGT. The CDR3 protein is CASSPASGGAEQFF. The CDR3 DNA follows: TGTGCCAGCAGTCCCGCTAGCGGGGGGGCTGAGCAGTTCTTC.

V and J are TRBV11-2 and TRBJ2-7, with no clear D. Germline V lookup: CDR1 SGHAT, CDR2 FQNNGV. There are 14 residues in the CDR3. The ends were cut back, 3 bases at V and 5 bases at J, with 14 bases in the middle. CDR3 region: CASSFLLGLHEQYF. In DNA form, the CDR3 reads TGTGCCAGCAGCTTCCTACTGGGCCTCCACGAGCAGTACTTC.

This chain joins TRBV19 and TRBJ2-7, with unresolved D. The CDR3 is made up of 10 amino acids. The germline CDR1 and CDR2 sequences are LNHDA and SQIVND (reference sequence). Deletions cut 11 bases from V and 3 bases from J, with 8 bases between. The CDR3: CAVGDYEQYF. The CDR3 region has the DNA TGTGCCGTCGGAGACTACGAGCAGTACTTC.

CDR3: CASSSLLAGGSTDTQYF. The CDR3 DNA sequence: TGTGCCAGTAGTTCCCTCCTAGCGGGGGGCAGCACAGATACGCAGTATTTT. The chain joins TRBV19 to TRBJ2-3; TRBD2 agrees at 11 bases. The CDR3 consists of 17 residues. Germline-derived CDR1 and CDR2 are LNHDA and SQIVND (reference sequence). V lost 5 bases, J lost 0 bases, and 7 bases stayed unmatched.

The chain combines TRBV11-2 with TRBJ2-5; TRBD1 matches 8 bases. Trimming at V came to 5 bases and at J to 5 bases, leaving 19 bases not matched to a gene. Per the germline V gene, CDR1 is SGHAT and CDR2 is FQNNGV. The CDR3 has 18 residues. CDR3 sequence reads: CASSPGQANYGGRETQYF. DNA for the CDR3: TGTGCCAGCAGCCCGGGACAGGCCAACTACGGGGGCCGGGAGACCCAGTACTTC.